The sequence of this T cell receptor (beta chain) was determined in a study of shared clonotypes between healthy human individuals. Naive CD8 populations comprised CD45RO-negative cells positively selected for CCR7, excluding terminally differentiated effector memory CD45RA+ cells. Data came from immunoSEQ multiplex PCR; TCRdb stores just in-frame clones and leaves some out. Seen here are millions of clones, about 95% observed once, and the top ten hold 1.1%. The V end was cut by 7 bases, the J end by 2 bases, with 26 bases between. CDR3 length: 18 amino acids. Germline V gene data show CDR1 as SEHNR and CDR2 as FQNEAQ (reference sequence).

The rearrangement joins TRBV7-9 to TRBJ2-5; possibly TRBD1 for D (7 bases). The sequence was obtained from a man younger than 35 in good health. The material sequenced was naive CD8+ T cells sorted from blood. The CDR3 protein is CASTFSAGRGGPQETQYF. CDR3 sequence (DNA): TGTGCCAGCACCTTTAGCGCGGGGAGAGGGGGCCCACAAGAGACCCAGTACTTC. Based on the CDR3 plus reference TRBV7-9 and TRBJ2-5, the full variable domain is DTGVSQNPRHKITKRGQNVTFRCDPISEHNRLYWYRQTLGQGPEFLTYFQNEAQLEKSRLLSDRFSAERPKGSFSTLEIQRTEQGDSAMYLCASTFSAGRGGPQETQYFGPGTRLLVL.